These 24 T cell receptor beta chains share one sample of origin, sequenced in a study of blood T cell repertoires in COVID-19. Measured with immunoSEQ multiplex PCR; TCRdb has only the in-frame clones, and not every one. The sample carries about 190,000 clones, around 80% recorded once. Sequencing was done on a sample of peripheral blood. The receptors originated from a man in his 60s with acute or convalescent COVID-19.

V and J are TRBV5-4 and TRBJ2-1; unclear D gene. CDR3 length: 14 residues. In germline, CDR1 is SGHNT, CDR2 YYREEE (reference sequence). V was shortened by 6 bases and J by 0 bases, with 10 bases between the two germline ends. The CDR3 is CASTLFSSYNEQFF. The CDR3 DNA sequence: TGTGCCAGCACCCTCTTCAGCTCCTACAATGAGCAGTTCTTC.

The V gene is TRBV7-2, the J gene TRBJ1-2, with D perhaps matching TRBD1 (5 bases). Trimming removed 0 bases at V and 4 bases at J, with 12 bases between. The CDR3 covers 15 residues. CDR1 is SGHTA and CDR2 is FQGNSA in the germline V gene. CDR3 in amino acids: CASSLAKGAFYGYTF. Written as DNA, the CDR3 is TGTGCCAGCAGCTTAGCCAAAGGGGCTTTCTATGGCTACACCTTC.

The genes are TRBV29-1 and TRBJ1-1; D unresolved. V dropped 6 bases and J dropped 1 base, with 15 bases sitting between them. Per germline, CDR1 SQVTM and CDR2 ANQGSEA. The CDR3 runs 14 residues. For the CDR3, the DNA is TGCAGCGTCTCCCGCCTCGGGGAGAACACTGAAGCTTTCTTT. Its protein product is CSVSRLGENTEAFF.

The V gene is TRBV2, the J gene TRBJ1-5, with D possibly matching TRBD1 (5 bases). Per the germline V gene, CDR1 is SNHLY and CDR2 is FYNNEI. V lost 4 bases and J 3 bases, leaving 7 bases between the germline ends. This CDR3 region has 13 residues. CDR3 sequence reads: CASSGGSNQPQHF. The CDR3 DNA is TGTGCCAGCAGTGGGGGCTCCAATCAGCCCCAGCATTTT.

The rearrangement joins TRBV6-5 to TRBJ1-1; D unclear. V was cut by 2 bases and J by 5 bases, with 9 bases left in between. There are 13 residues in the CDR3. Germline V lookup: CDR1 MNHEY, CDR2 SVGAGI. CDR3 DNA: TGTGCCAGCAGTTACGACACAAGGACTGAAGCTTTCTTT. It is translated as CASSYDTRTEAFF.

V gene TRBV3-1 (or the pseudogene TRBV3-2) combines with J gene TRBJ1-5; D unclear. Trimming stripped 1 base from V and 9 bases from J, with 7 bases between. CDR1 and CDR2 (germline): LGHDT, YNNKEL (reference sequence). There are 12 residues in the CDR3. The CDR3: CASSQGAGPQHF. The DNA of the CDR3 is TGTGCCAGCAGCCAAGGTGCGGGGCCCCAGCATTTT.

The chain recombines TRBV4-3 with TRBJ1-2; TRBD1 matches at 11 bases. V lost 3 bases to trimming and J lost 7 bases; unmatched junction nucleotides: 7. Germline V gene sequence: CDR1 LGHNA, CDR2 YSLEER. CDR3 size: 15 residues. The CDR3 DNA is TGCGCCAGCAGCCAGGCCGGGACAGGGGGATTTGGCTACACCTTC. Translating it yields CASSQAGTGGFGYTF.

V is TRBV4-2 and J is TRBJ2-6; D remains unclear. The CDR3 loop spans 15 amino acids. Germline lookup yields CDR1 LGHNA and CDR2 YNFKEQ. The germline V and J ends were trimmed by 4 bases and 4 bases, with 11 bases remaining between them. The CDR3 region is CASSPGRRGANVLTF. DNA of the CDR3: TGTGCCAGCAGCCCAGGCCGACGCGGGGCCAACGTCCTGACTTTC.

The genes are TRBV6-1 and TRBJ2-3; 8 nucleotides align to TRBD2. Germline CDR1 and CDR2: MNHNS and SASEGT. The CDR3 has 17 amino acids. Losses at the gene ends were 4 bases for V and 2 bases for J; bases not matched to a gene: 11. The CDR3 DNA reads as TGTGCCAGCAGTGGAGTTCCGGGACTAGTAATCACAGATACGCAGTATTTT. Translation gives CASSGVPGLVITDTQYF.

The chain combines TRBV6-6 with TRBJ2-2, with a possible D match to TRBD1 (6 bases). The V end lost 6 bases, the J end lost 7 bases, and 15 bases lay between the germline ends. Germline V gene sequence: CDR1 MNHNY, CDR2 SVGAGI (reference sequence). The CDR3 extends over 14 amino acids. As DNA, the CDR3 is TGTGCCAGCAGAAATACAGGGTGGGGCGGGGAGCTGTTTTTT. Protein sequence: CASRNTGWGGELFF.

CDR3 DNA sequence: TGCGCCAGCAGTGCCCTAGCGGGAGCCGCAGATACGCAGTATTTT. Translation gives CASSALAGAADTQYF. The V and J genes are TRBV10-2 and TRBJ2-3; 10 bases are shared with TRBD2. The germline V gene encodes CDR1 WSHSY and CDR2 SAAADI. CDR3 length: 15 residues. Trimming took 4 bases from V and 4 from J; bases not matched to a gene: 5.

The chain links TRBV6-5 to TRBJ2-7; 8 bases fit TRBD2. Per the germline V gene, CDR1 is MNHEY and CDR2 is SVGAGI. After removal of 8 bases from V and 6 bases from J, the junction contained 12 bases not matched to a gene. The CDR3 consists of 14 residues. For the CDR3, the DNA is TGTGCCAGCCGGGGCCCCGGGGGGGCGGCCGAGCAGTACTTC. Translated, it gives CASRGPGGAAEQYF.

This chain links TRBV7-2 with TRBJ2-3; maybe TRBD1 (6 bases). There are 13 residues in the CDR3. Trimming stripped 4 bases from V and 5 bases from J, with 10 bases between. Germline-derived CDR1 and CDR2 are SGHTA and FQGNSA. The CDR3, as DNA: TGTGCCAGCAGCTCCTACAGGGAAGATACGCAGTATTTT. The encoded protein is CASSSYREDTQYF. Full variable domain (rest looked up from reference TRBV7-2 and TRBJ2-3): GAGVSQSPSNKVTEKGKDVELRCDPISGHTALYWYRQSLGQGLEFLIYFQGNSAPDKSGLPSDRFSAERTGGSVSTLTIQRTQQEDSAVYLCASSSYREDTQYFGPGTRLTVL.

The CDR3 DNA is TGTGCCAGCTCACCGCAGGGTAATGAAAAACTGTTTTTT. It encodes CASSPQGNEKLFF. This chain connects TRBV18 to TRBJ1-4; D might be TRBD1 (5 bases). The germline V and J ends were trimmed by 3 bases and 4 bases, with 6 bases remaining between them. CDR3 length: 13 amino acids. Germline V gene lookup returns CDR1 KGHSH and CDR2 LQKENI.

The V and J genes are TRBV19 and TRBJ2-7, with D perhaps matching TRBD1 (5 bases). The CDR3 sequence is 12 residues long. CDR1 and CDR2 from the germline V gene are LNHDA and SQIVND (reference sequence). Trimming pared 5 bases from V and 2 bases from J, leaving 7 bases between. CDR3 DNA sequence: TGTGCCAGTAGTCCAGGGACCTACGAGCAGTACTTC. Protein sequence: CASSPGTYEQYF.

This clone was observed a single time. This chain uses TRBV7-3 with TRBJ1-2; 7 bases map to TRBD1. Germline V gene sequence: CDR1 SGHTA, CDR2 FQGTGA. V lost 6 bases to trimming and J lost 7 bases; unmatched junction nucleotides: 8. CDR3 length: 13 amino acids. The CDR3 DNA is TGTGCCAGCAGTCCCGACAGGGAAACTGGCTACACCTTC. It translates to CASSPDRETGYTF.

The gene calls are TRBV27 and TRBJ1-3, with unresolved D. Trimming cost V 4 bases and J 0 bases, with 13 bases left between them. Germline loops: CDR1 MNHEY, CDR2 SMNVEV (reference sequence). The CDR3 spans 16 residues. The CDR3 coding sequence is TGTGCCAGCAGTTGGCTGGTTACCTTCTCTGGAAACACCATATATTTT. This encodes CASSWLVTFSGNTIYF.

V is TRBV6-6 and J is TRBJ2-2, with 13 bases lining up with TRBD2. CDR3 length equals 17 residues. Germline values: CDR1 MNHNY, CDR2 SVGAGI (reference sequence). Losses at the gene ends were 5 bases for V and 8 bases for J; bases not matched to a gene: 11. In DNA, the CDR3 is TGTGCCAGCAGTCCCGAACTAGCGGGGGGGCCGTTAGGGGAGCTGTTTTTT. Translation gives CASSPELAGGPLGELFF.

This clone was picked up a small number of times. This chain connects TRBV3-1 (or the pseudogene TRBV3-2) to TRBJ2-5, with D possibly matching TRBD2 (6 bases). The ends were cut back, 4 bases at V and 7 bases at J, with 19 bases in the middle. The CDR3 loop spans 15 amino acids. CDR1 and CDR2 from the germline V gene are LGHDT and YNNKEL (reference sequence). CDR3 protein: CASSPERVPTGTQYF. The DNA of the CDR3 is TGTGCCAGCAGCCCAGAGCGGGTCCCGACGGGGACCCAGTACTTC.

This chain joins TRBV12-3 or TRBV12-4 and TRBJ1-2, with D tentatively TRBD1 (6 bases). V was pared by 5 bases and J by 8 bases, with 15 bases between. The length of the CDR3 is 13 residues. The CDR3 DNA follows: TGTGCCAGCAGTCAAACAGGGTTGGAAGGCTACACCTTC. Translated: CASSQTGLEGYTF.

This chain uses TRBV6-1 with TRBJ1-2; maybe TRBD1 (5 bases). The CDR3 is 14 amino acids. Germline V gene data show CDR1 as MNHNS and CDR2 as SASEGT. V was shortened by 1 base and J by 0 bases, with 6 bases between the two germline ends. CDR3 amino acids: CASSEDRTNYGYTF. The DNA for the CDR3 is TGTGCCAGCAGTGAAGACAGGACTAACTATGGCTACACCTTC.

The chain is built from TRBV4-3 and TRBJ2-7; D unresolved. V dropped 0 bases and J dropped 0 bases, with 9 bases sitting between them. Germline loops: CDR1 LGHNA, CDR2 YSLEER. CDR3 length equals 15 residues. DNA for the CDR3: TGCGCCAGCAGCCAAGATTGGGCAGCCTCCTACGAGCAGTACTTC. Translated: CASSQDWAASYEQYF.

The chain recombines TRBV3-1 (or the pseudogene TRBV3-2) with TRBJ2-7; 11 nucleotides agree with TRBD2. Trimming cost V 4 bases and J 2 bases; bases outside gene matches: 7. The CDR3 has 16 residues. CDR1 LGHDT and CDR2 YNNKEL come from the germline V gene (reference sequence). CDR3 nucleotides: TGTGCCAGCAGCCTTGGGACTAGCGGTCTTACCTACGAGCAGTACTTC. This translates into CASSLGTSGLTYEQYF.

The chain recombines TRBV5-6 with TRBJ2-1; 8 bases match TRBD2. CDR1 is SGHDT and CDR2 is YYEEEE in the germline V gene. The CDR3 totals 16 residues. The V and J ends lost 6 bases and 6 bases, in that order; junction bases with no gene match: 14. CDR3 amino acids: CASTPFGAGAPNEQFF. CDR3 bases: TGTGCCAGCACCCCCTTCGGAGCGGGAGCACCCAATGAGCAGTTCTTC.